What follows are 10 T cell receptor beta chains derived from one specimen sequenced in a study of Graves' ophthalmopathy and Graves' hyperthyroidism (dated 2018 in TCRdb). TCRdb records Illumina HiSeq 2000 as the sequencer. For repertoire sequencing, TCR beta CDR3 regions were amplified from RNA transcripts. HTBI primers and the Qiagen OneStep RT-PCR kit were used in a first-round RT-PCR, which was followed by a second-round multiplex PCR, size selection and purification. TCRdb trimmed public reads at Q25 via fastp, called clones via MiXCR and kept in-frame beta chains. Rows matching on CDR3 protein sequence are summarized as one entry with the most common DNA and genes. In all, the sample holds hundreds of thousands of distinct CDR3 sequences, and roughly 20% of those were seen once. The ten largest account for around 6.9% of the sample. The material sequenced was peripheral blood. The receptors here all came from a woman between 18 and 29 years old with stable Graves' hyperthyroidism. Some clones in this sample may be carry-over from other donors' samples. Donor details come from another sample of the same person, matched by shared clones.

V usage is TRBV11-1 and J usage is TRBJ1-1; 7 nucleotides agree with TRBD1. V was clipped by 2 bases and J by 2 bases; unmatched bases: 8. Germline V gene sequence: CDR1 SGHAT, CDR2 FQDESV (reference sequence). The CDR3 consists of 16 residues. CDR3 amino acids: CASSLLRGQTNTEAFF. CDR3 DNA: TGTGCCAGCAGCTTACTTAGGGGACAGACCAACACTGAAGCTTTCTTT.

This clonotype has ten or more counts. The chain couples TRBV10-3 to TRBJ1-2; D is undetermined. Germline V CDR1 and CDR2: ENHRY, SYGVKD. CDR3 size: 14 residues. Trimming left V 7 bases short and J 0 bases short, with 12 bases between. CDR3 amino acids: CAINNGEANYGYTF. CDR3 in DNA: TGTGCCATCAACAACGGGGAGGCTAACTATGGCTACACCTTC.

This clonotype showed up many times. The J gene is TRBJ2-7, the V gene TRBV15; D may match TRBD1 or TRBD2 (6 bases each). CDR3 length: 12 amino acids. V lost 1 base and J 7 bases, leaving 8 bases between the germline ends. CDR1 and CDR2 from the germline V gene are LNHNV and YYDKDF (reference sequence). CDR3 amino acids: CATSRVGGEQYF. In DNA form, the CDR3 reads TGTGCCACCAGCAGAGTAGGGGGGGAGCAGTACTTC. The variable domain in full, with the rest retrieved from reference TRBV15 and TRBJ2-7, is DAMVIQNPRYQVTQFGKPVTLSCSQTLNHNVMYWYQQKSSQAPKLLFHYYDKDFNNEADTPDNFQSRRPNTSFCFLDIRSPGLGDTAMYLCATSRVGGEQYFGPGTRLTVT.

At least ten counts were recorded for this clonotype. V and J are TRBV7-6 and TRBJ2-5; D gene ambiguous. Germline V lookup: CDR1 SGHVS, CDR2 FNYEAQ. The CDR3 covers 14 residues. With 1 base removed from V and 0 bases from J, the gap between germline ends came to 6 bases. The CDR3 sequence is CASSLDPYQETQYF. Here the CDR3 DNA reads TGTGCCAGCAGCTTAGACCCGTACCAAGAGACCCAGTACTTC.

The chain uses TRBV27 and TRBJ1-2; 9 bases are a match to TRBD1. From germline, CDR1 is MNHEY and CDR2 SMNVEV (reference sequence). The V and J ends lost 5 bases and 8 bases, in that order; junction bases with no gene match: 6. The CDR3 has 13 residues. In DNA, the CDR3 is TGTGCCAGCAGTCCACAGGGGGCTGGGGGCTACACCTTC. It specifies CASSPQGAGGYTF.

This clonotype was recorded at least ten times. This chain connects TRBV20-1 to TRBJ1-2, with D possibly TRBD1 on 5 matching bases. The CDR3 runs to 14 residues. CDR1 and CDR2 (germline): DFQATT, SNEGSKA (reference sequence). Trimming removed 6 bases at V and 7 bases at J, with 21 bases between. For the CDR3, the DNA is TGCAGTGCCCACACCCGAGAGGGACGGTCTGGCTACACCTTC. Translating gives CSAHTREGRSGYTF.

This chain joins TRBV7-3 and TRBJ1-1; the match to TRBD1 covers 7 bases. Germline CDR1 and CDR2: SGHTA and FQGTGA. J gave up 4 bases and V 5 bases, and 7 bases lay outside the gene matches. This CDR3 is 14 amino acids long. CDR3: CASSPGGTATEAFF. The CDR3 DNA reads TGTGCCAGCAGCCCCGGGGGGACAGCCACTGAAGCTTTCTTT.

There are many counts of this clonotype. This chain connects TRBV5-1 to TRBJ2-5, with 8 bases fitting TRBD1. V trimming: 4 bases; J trimming: 2 bases; junction bases outside the gene matches: 4. The CDR3 sequence is 14 residues long. Per germline, CDR1 SGHRS and CDR2 YFSETQ. For the CDR3, the DNA is TGCGCCAGCAGCGTACAGGGGGATCAAGAGACCCAGTACTTC. Its translation is CASSVQGDQETQYF.

The chain is built from TRBV28 and TRBJ1-1; 7 nucleotides agree with TRBD1. CDR1 MDHEN and CDR2 SYDVKM come from the germline V gene. The CDR3 is 14 residues long. Trimming cost V 3 bases and J 6 bases; bases outside gene matches: 7. CDR3 nucleotide sequence: TGTGCCAGCAGTTTGACAGGGCTGATCGCTGAAGCTTTCTTT. Amino acids: CASSLTGLIAEAFF. The full variable domain, its missing parts supplied by reference TRBV28 and TRBJ1-1, is DVKVTQSSRYLVKRTGEKVFLECVQDMDHENMFWYRQDPGLGLRLIYFSYDVKMKEKGDIPEGYSVSREKKERFSLILESASTNQTSMYLCASSLTGLIAEAFFGQGTRLTVV.

V gene TRBV20-1 combines with J gene TRBJ1-5, with 8 nucleotides matching TRBD1. V lost 0 bases to trimming and J lost 9 bases; unmatched junction nucleotides: 7. The CDR3 length is 14 residues. CDR1 and CDR2 from the germline V gene are DFQATT and SNEGSKA (reference sequence). CDR3 sequence: CSARDGQGPWPQHF. For the CDR3, the DNA is TGCAGTGCTAGAGACGGACAGGGTCCATGGCCCCAGCATTTT.